These 13 T cell receptor beta chains were all obtained from the same sample, sequenced in a study of vaccination and CD4 T cells after COVID-19. Time point indicated: late sampling 161 to 241 days after vaccination in three convalescent patients. Treatment described: approximately 9-day PBMC culture with coronavirus spike peptide pools or control peptides (ViraFEST assay). With the Oncomine TCR Beta short-read assay, DNA from cultured CD4+ T cells was sequenced. TCRdb itself ran the PCR reads through MiXCR, one entry per CDR3 protein. The table records some 23,000 distinct CDR3 sequences, 28% of them present only once. What these receptors recognize is not known. The specimen comprised CD4+ T cells from blood, cultured in vitro, sampled about 7 months after SARS-CoV-2 vaccination. The source of these receptors is a human donor who had recovered from COVID-19.

This clonotype has only one observation. This chain uses TRBV27 with TRBJ2-1; 13 positions agree with TRBD2. The V segment lost 6 bases and the J segment 4 bases; nucleotides outside the gene matches: 15. Germline V lookup: CDR1 MNHEY, CDR2 SMNVEV (reference sequence). This CDR3 has 19 residues. The CDR3, as DNA: TGTGCCAGCAGCCAGGCCCCCCCCGGGACTAGCGGGAAATACAATGAGCAGTTCTTC. Its protein is CASSQAPPGTSGKYNEQFF.

This clonotype showed up just a few times. The V call is TRBV20-1, the J call TRBJ2-1; 9 bases line up with TRBD1. This CDR3 comprises 14 residues. The germline CDR1 and CDR2 sequences are DFQATT and SNEGSKA (reference sequence). V dropped 3 bases and J dropped 4; count of bases not matched to a gene: 4. The CDR3 region has the DNA TGCAGTGCTAGGCGGACAGGGGTTTACAATGAGCAGTTCTTC. Protein product: CSARRTGVYNEQFF.

Comment on this clonotype: One end of the junction fails to match germline, which may point to a read error. This chain uses TRBV20-1 with TRBJ1-5, with D unclear. Germline V gene sequence: CDR1 DFQATT, CDR2 SNEGSKA (reference sequence). CDR3 length equals 14 residues. CDR3 DNA: TGCGGTGCTAGGTCGCCATTATCTAATCAGCCCCAGCATTTC. Translated: CGARSPLSNQPQHF.

The V gene is TRBV14, the J gene TRBJ2-7; 11 positions agree with TRBD2. V trimming: 4 bases; J trimming: 2 bases; junction bases outside the gene matches: 4. From germline, CDR1 is SGHDN and CDR2 FVKESK. This CDR3 region has 15 residues. CDR3 bases: TGTGCCAGCAGCCCGACTAGCGGGATAGCCTACGAGCAGTACTTC. It encodes CASSPTSGIAYEQYF.

This clonotype turned up a few times. The J gene is TRBJ2-5, the V gene TRBV28; D not resolved. The CDR3 loop spans 11 amino acids. Germline CDR1 and CDR2: MDHEN and SYDVKM. Between the trimmed V and J ends, which lost 7 bases and 2 bases, there was a span of 5 bases. CDR3 residues: CASTEQETQYF. Here the CDR3 DNA reads TGTGCCAGCACCGAACAAGAGACCCAGTACTTC.

This sequence joins TRBV28 and TRBJ2-7; 14 nucleotides match TRBD2. V lost 5 bases, J lost 2 bases, and 8 bases stayed unmatched. Germline CDR1 and CDR2: MDHEN and SYDVKM. This CDR3 spans 17 amino acids. This CDR3 is CASSRTSGRPQAYEQYF. DNA of the CDR3: TGTGCCAGCAGTCGGACTAGCGGGAGGCCACAAGCCTACGAGCAGTACTTC.

This clonotype has only a few counts. CDR3 sequence reads: CATSRRTSGADTQYF. The CDR3 region has the DNA TGTGCCACCAGCAGGAGGACTAGCGGAGCAGATACGCAGTATTTT. The chain is built from TRBV15 and TRBJ2-3, with 10 bases that match TRBD2. V shed 3 bases and J 4 bases; nucleotides not matched to a gene: 4. The CDR3 extends over 15 amino acids. Germline CDR1 reads LNHNV; CDR2 reads YYDKDF (reference sequence).

Relative to its sample, this clonotype is large (0.1 to 1%). The V call is TRBV7-9, the J call TRBJ2-1, with D perhaps matching TRBD1 or TRBD2 (5 bases each). CDR1 and CDR2 (germline): SEHNR, FQNEAQ (reference sequence). V was cut by 1 base and J by 3 bases, with 10 bases left in between. The CDR3 has 15 residues. In nucleotides, the CDR3 is TGTGCCAGCAGCTTAGGGGACCCTGGCTACAATGAGCAGTTCTTC. Translation gives CASSLGDPGYNEQFF.

This clonotype was seen a handful of times. The V call is TRBV20-1, the J call TRBJ2-7; 10 nucleotides line up with TRBD2. CDR1 and CDR2 (germline): DFQATT, SNEGSKA (reference sequence). The trim removed 6 bases at V and 7 bases at J, leaving 15 bases unmatched. This CDR3 is built from 15 residues. The CDR3 spells CSAPIVAGGPLEQYF. The CDR3 nucleotides read TGCAGTGCCCCTATCGTAGCGGGAGGCCCCTTGGAGCAGTACTTC.

V gene TRBV7-2 combines with J gene TRBJ2-1; TRBD2 matches 10 bases. V dropped 3 bases and J dropped 7; count of bases not matched to a gene: 9. The germline gives CDR1 SGHTA, CDR2 FQGNSA. This CDR3 comprises 16 residues. The CDR3 is CASSFRPGLAPNEQFF. The CDR3 nucleotides read TGTGCCAGCAGCTTTAGGCCGGGACTAGCGCCTAATGAGCAGTTCTTC.

The CDR3 protein is CASSFAASHSGANVLTF. CDR3 bases: TGTGCCAGCAGCTTTGCGGCATCCCACTCTGGGGCCAACGTCCTGACTTTC. The V and J genes are TRBV7-9 and TRBJ2-6, with D unclear. This CDR3 comprises 17 residues. Germline CDR1 reads SEHNR; CDR2 reads FQNEAQ (reference sequence). Deletions cut 3 bases from V and 0 bases from J, with 12 bases between. The full variable domain, completed using reference TRBV7-9 and TRBJ2-6, is DTGVSQNPRHKITKRGQNVTFRCDPISEHNRLYWYRQTLGQGPEFLTYFQNEAQLEKSRLLSDRFSAERPKGSFSTLEIQRTEQGDSAMYLCASSFAASHSGANVLTFGAGSRLTVL.

CDR3 in DNA: TGCAGTGCTAGTAGGGGACTAGCGGGAGACCAACAATACGGTGAGCAGTTCTTC. This sequence encodes CSASRGLAGDQQYGEQFF. The rearrangement uses TRBV20-1 and TRBJ2-1; 14 bases agree with TRBD2. V lost 3 bases and J lost 9; bases outside the gene matches: 16. The CDR3 loop spans 18 amino acids. CDR1 and CDR2 (germline): DFQATT, SNEGSKA (reference sequence).

The V gene is TRBV12-3 or TRBV12-4, the J gene TRBJ1-2; D uncertain. V lost 5 bases and J 0 bases, leaving 10 bases between the germline ends. This CDR3 region has 14 residues. The CDR3 sequence: CASSDLASNYGYTF. CDR3 bases: TGTGCCAGCAGTGACTTAGCCTCTAACTATGGCTACACCTTC.